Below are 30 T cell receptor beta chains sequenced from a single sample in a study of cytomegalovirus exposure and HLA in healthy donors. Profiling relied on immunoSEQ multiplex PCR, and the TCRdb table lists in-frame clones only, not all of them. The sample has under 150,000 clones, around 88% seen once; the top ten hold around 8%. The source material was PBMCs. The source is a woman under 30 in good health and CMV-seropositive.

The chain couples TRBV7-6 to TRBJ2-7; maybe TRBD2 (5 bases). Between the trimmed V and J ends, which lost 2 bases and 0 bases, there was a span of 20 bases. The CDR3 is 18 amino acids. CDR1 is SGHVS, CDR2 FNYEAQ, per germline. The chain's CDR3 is CASSLSHPQRTASYEQYF. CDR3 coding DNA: TGTGCCAGCAGCTTAAGCCACCCCCAGCGGACTGCCTCCTACGAGCAGTACTTC.

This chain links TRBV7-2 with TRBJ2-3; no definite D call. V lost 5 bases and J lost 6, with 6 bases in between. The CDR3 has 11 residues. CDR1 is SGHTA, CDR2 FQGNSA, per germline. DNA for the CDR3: TGTGCCAGCAGCCCGAGGGATACGCAGTATTTT. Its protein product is CASSPRDTQYF.

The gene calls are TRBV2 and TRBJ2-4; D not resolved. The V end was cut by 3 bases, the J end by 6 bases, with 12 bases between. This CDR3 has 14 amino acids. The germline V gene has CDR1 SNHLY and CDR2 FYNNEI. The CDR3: CASSEASPANIQYF. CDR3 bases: TGTGCCAGCAGTGAGGCCAGTCCTGCAAACATTCAGTACTTC.

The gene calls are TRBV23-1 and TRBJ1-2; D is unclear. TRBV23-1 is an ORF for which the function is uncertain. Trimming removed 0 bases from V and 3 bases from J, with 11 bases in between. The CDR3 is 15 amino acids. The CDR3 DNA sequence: TGCGCCAGCAGTCAATCTTCTCGCAGGTACTATGGCTACACCTTC. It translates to CASSQSSRRYYGYTF.

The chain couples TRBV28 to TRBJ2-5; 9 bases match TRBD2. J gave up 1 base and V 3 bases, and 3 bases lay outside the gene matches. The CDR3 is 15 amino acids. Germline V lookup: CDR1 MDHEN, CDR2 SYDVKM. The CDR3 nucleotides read TGTGCCAGCAGTTTTAGCGGGAGTCGCCAAGAGACCCAGTACTTC. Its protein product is CASSFSGSRQETQYF.

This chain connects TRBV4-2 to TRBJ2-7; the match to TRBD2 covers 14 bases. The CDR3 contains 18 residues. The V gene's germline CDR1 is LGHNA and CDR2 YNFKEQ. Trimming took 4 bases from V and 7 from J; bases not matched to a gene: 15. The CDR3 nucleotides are TGTGCCAGCAGCCTAACCCTGTATCAGACTAGCGGGGGGGCGGAGCAGTACTTC. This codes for CASSLTLYQTSGGAEQYF.

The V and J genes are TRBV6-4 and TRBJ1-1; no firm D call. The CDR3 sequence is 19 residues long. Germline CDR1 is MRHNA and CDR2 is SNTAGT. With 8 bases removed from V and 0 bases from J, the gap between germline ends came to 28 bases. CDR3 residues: CASGYRERILVLMNTEAFF. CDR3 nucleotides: TGTGCCAGCGGTTATCGAGAGAGGATTCTTGTCCTCATGAACACTGAAGCTTTCTTT.

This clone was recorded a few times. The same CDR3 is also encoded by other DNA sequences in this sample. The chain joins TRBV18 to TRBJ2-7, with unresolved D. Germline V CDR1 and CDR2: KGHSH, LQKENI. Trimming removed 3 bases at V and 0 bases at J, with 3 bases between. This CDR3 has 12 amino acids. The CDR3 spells CASSPSSYEQYF. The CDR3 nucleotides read TGTGCCAGCTCACCCAGCTCCTACGAGCAGTACTTC.

CDR3 in amino acids: CASSYSRAGGHEQYF. The CDR3 coding sequence is TGTGCCAGCAGTTACTCGAGAGCGGGAGGCCACGAGCAGTACTTC. This chain joins TRBV6-5 and TRBJ2-7; TRBD2 agrees at 9 bases. Germline CDR1 MNHEY, CDR2 SVGAGI. The CDR3 sequence is 15 residues long. Losses at the gene ends were 0 bases for V and 5 bases for J; bases not matched to a gene: 5.

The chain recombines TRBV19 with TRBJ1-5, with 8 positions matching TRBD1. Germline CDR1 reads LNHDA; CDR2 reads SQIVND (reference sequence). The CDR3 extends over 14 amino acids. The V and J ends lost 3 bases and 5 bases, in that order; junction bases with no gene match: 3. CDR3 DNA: TGTGCCAGTAGTATTGACAGGGGTCATCAGCCCCAGCATTTT. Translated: CASSIDRGHQPQHF.

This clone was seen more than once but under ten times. CDR3 DNA sequence: TGTGCCAGCAGCTTAGGACAGGAAGCTTTCTTT. Protein: CASSLGQEAFF. This chain uses TRBV13 with TRBJ1-1; no definite D call. Trimming stripped 0 bases from V and 8 bases from J, with 4 bases between. The CDR3 has 11 residues. Germline CDR1 and CDR2: PRHDT and FYEKMQ (reference sequence).

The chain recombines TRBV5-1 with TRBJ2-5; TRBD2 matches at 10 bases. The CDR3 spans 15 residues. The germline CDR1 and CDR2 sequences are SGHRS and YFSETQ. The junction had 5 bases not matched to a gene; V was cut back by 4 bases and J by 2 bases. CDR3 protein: CASSPGLAAQETQYF. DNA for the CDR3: TGCGCCAGCAGCCCTGGACTAGCGGCACAAGAGACCCAGTACTTC.

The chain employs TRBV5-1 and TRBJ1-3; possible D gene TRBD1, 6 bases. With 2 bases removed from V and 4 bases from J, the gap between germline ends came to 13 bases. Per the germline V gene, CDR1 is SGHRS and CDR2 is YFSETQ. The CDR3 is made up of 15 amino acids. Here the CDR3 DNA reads TGCGCCAGCAGCTTTGGGCAGGGGATCGGAAACACCATATATTTT. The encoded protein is CASSFGQGIGNTIYF.

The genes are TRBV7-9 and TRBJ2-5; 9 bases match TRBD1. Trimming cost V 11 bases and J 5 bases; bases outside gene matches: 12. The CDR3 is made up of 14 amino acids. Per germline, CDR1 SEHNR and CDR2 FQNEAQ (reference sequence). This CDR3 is CAGSDRGAGETQYF. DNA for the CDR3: TGTGCCGGATCGGACAGGGGAGCGGGGGAGACCCAGTACTTC. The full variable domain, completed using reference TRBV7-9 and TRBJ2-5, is DTGVSQNPRHKITKRGQNVTFRCDPISEHNRLYWYRQTLGQGPEFLTYFQNEAQLEKSRLLSDRFSAERPKGSFSTLEIQRTEQGDSAMYLCAGSDRGAGETQYFGPGTRLLVL.

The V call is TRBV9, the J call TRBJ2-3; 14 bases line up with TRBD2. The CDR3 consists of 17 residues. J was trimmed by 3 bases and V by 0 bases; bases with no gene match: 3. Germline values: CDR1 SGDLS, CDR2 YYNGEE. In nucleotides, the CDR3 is TGTGCCAGCAGCGTAGACAGGACTAGCGGGGGGACAGATACGCAGTATTTT. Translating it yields CASSVDRTSGGTDTQYF.

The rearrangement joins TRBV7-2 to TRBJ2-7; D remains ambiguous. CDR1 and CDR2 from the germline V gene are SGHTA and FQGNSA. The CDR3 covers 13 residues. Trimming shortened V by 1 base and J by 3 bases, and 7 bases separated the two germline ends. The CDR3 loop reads CASSLGPHYEQYF. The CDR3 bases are TGTGCCAGCAGCTTAGGGCCTCACTACGAGCAGTACTTC. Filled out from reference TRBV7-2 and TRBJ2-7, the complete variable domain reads GAGVSQSPSNKVTEKGKDVELRCDPISGHTALYWYRQSLGQGLEFLIYFQGNSAPDKSGLPSDRFSAERTGGSVSTLTIQRTQQEDSAVYLCASSLGPHYEQYFGPGTRLTVT.

The CDR3 region has the DNA TGTGCCAGCAGCCCGTTGGAGGGGCAGTATTTT. Amino acids: CASSPLEGQYF. The rearrangement joins TRBV7-9 to TRBJ2-3; a possible D gene is TRBD2 (6 bases). In germline, CDR1 is SEHNR, CDR2 FQNEAQ (reference sequence). The length of the CDR3 is 11 residues. Trimming shortened V by 5 bases and J by 11 bases, and 11 bases separated the two germline ends.

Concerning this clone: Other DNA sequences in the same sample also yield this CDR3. This chain's CDR3 is CAWSVRGGTDTQYF. CDR3 in DNA: TGTGCCTGGAGTGTCCGGGGGGGTACAGATACGCAGTATTTT. The chain links TRBV30 to TRBJ2-3; 8 bases are shared with TRBD2. CDR3 size: 14 residues. After removal of 0 bases from V and 3 bases from J, the junction contained 2 bases not matched to a gene. Germline V gene data show CDR1 as GTSNPN and CDR2 as SVGIG (reference sequence).

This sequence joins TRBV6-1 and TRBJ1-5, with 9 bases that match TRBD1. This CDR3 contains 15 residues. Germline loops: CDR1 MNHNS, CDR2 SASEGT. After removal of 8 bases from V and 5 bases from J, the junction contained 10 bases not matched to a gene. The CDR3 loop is CASRQQGALDQPQHF. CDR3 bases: TGTGCCAGCCGACAACAGGGGGCATTGGATCAGCCCCAGCATTTT.

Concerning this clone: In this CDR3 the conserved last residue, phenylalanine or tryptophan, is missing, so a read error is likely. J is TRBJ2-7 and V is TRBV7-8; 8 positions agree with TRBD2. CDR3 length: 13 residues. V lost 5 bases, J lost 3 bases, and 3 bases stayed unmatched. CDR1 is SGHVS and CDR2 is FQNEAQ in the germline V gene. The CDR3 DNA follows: TGTGCCAGCAGCACCACTAGCGGCTACGAGCAGTACCTC. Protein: CASSTTSGYEQYL.

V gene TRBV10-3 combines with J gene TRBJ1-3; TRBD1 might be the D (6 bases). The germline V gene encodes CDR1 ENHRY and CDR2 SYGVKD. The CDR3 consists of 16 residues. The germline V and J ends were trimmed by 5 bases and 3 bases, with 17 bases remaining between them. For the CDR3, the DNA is TGTGCCATCAGTAGGGATCCAGGGGTCAATGGAAACACCATATATTTT. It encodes CAISRDPGVNGNTIYF.

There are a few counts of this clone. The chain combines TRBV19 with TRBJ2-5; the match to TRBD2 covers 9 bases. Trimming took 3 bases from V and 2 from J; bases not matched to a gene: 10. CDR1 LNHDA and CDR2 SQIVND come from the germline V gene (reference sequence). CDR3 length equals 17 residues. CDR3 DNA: TGTGCCAGTAGTATTGGCGGGCTAGCGGGGAGTCAAGAGACCCAGTACTTC. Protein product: CASSIGGLAGSQETQYF.

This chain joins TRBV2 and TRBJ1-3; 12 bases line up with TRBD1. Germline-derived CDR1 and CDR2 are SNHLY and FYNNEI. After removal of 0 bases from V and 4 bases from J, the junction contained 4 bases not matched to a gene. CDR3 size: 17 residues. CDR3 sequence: CASSEAGQGAGGNTIYF. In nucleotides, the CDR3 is TGTGCCAGCAGTGAAGCGGGACAGGGGGCGGGAGGAAACACCATATATTTT.

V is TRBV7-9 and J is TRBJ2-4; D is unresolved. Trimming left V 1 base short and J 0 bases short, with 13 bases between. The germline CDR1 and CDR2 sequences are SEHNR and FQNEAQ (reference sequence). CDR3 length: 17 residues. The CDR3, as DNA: TGTGCCAGCAGCTTAGGTCGAGCCTTGCGAGCCAAAAACATTCAGTACTTC. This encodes CASSLGRALRAKNIQYF.

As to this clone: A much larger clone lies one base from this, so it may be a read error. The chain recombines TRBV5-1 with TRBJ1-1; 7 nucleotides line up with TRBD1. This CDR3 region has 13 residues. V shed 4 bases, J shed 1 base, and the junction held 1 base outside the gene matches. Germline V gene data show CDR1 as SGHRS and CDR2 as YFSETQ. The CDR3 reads CASSRTGNTEAFF. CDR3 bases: TGCGCCAGCAGCAGGACAGGGAACACTGAAGCTTTCTTT.

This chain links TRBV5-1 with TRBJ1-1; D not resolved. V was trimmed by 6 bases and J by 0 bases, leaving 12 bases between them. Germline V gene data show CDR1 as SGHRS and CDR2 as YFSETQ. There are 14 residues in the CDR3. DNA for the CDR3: TGCGCCAGCAATTGGGGAGATATGAACACTGAAGCTTTCTTT. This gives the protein CASNWGDMNTEAFF.

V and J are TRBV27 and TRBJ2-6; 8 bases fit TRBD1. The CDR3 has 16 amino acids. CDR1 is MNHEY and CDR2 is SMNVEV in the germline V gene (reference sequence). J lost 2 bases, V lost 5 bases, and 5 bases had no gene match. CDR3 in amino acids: CASSRRQGPGANVLTF. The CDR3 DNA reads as TGTGCCAGCAGTAGAAGACAGGGGCCTGGGGCCAACGTCCTGACTTTC.

In nucleotides, the CDR3 is TGCGCCAGCACCGGAGCGGATGAGCAGTTCTTC. Translating gives CASTGADEQFF. The rearrangement links TRBV4-1 to TRBJ2-1; a possible D gene is TRBD2 (5 bases). From germline, CDR1 is MGHRA and CDR2 YSYEKL. CDR3 size: 11 residues. Trimming left V 7 bases short and J 8 bases short, with 9 bases between.

For the CDR3, the DNA is TGTGCCAGCTGGACAGGCTTTTTCACAGATACGCAGTATTTT. Translated: CASWTGFFTDTQYF. The chain has TRBV19 and TRBJ2-3; 7 positions agree with TRBD1. Unmatched junction bases numbered 8, after V lost 9 bases and J lost 2 bases. Germline loops: CDR1 LNHDA, CDR2 SQIVND (reference sequence). The CDR3 is 14 amino acids.

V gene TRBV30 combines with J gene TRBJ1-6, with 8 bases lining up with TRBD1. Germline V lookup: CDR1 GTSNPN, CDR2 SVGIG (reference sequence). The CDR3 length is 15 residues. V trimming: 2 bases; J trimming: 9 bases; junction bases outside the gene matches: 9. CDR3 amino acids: CAWSFRQGLTSPLHF. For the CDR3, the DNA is TGTGCCTGGAGTTTTAGACAGGGGCTAACTTCACCCCTCCACTTT.